The sequence of this TCR beta chain was determined in a study of blood T cells in healthy people across ages. For this clonotype: Its target is not known.

General observations from the study: In the absence of known donor CMV status, changes in expanded clonotypes were possibly confounded.

Alongside a J-beta primer mix, a sample-barcoded 5' primer served in a second PCR lasting about 6 to 11 cycles. CDR3-containing paired-end reads numbering at least 2.5 million came from each sample. MiXCR was run by TCRdb on the 5' RACE reads, yielding one entry per CDR3 protein. The table shows roughly 1.4 million distinct CDR3 sequences, with around 59% occurring only once. Peripheral blood from each donor was collected in a volume of ten milliliters. Total RNA was isolated from each sample in quantities of at least 5 micrograms. Germline assignment: CDR1 DFQATT and CDR2 SNEGSKA (reference sequence). The CDR3 sequence is 15 residues long. Losses at the gene ends were 6 bases for V and 8 bases for J; bases not matched to a gene: 9.

This chain connects TRBV20-1 to TRBJ2-1; 14 nucleotides match TRBD2. The sequencing input was blood. This receptor was identified in a young man in good health. CDR3: CSATLRTSGGHEQFF. The CDR3 DNA follows: TGCAGTGCCACCCTGCGGACTAGCGGGGGGCATGAGCAGTTCTTC.